This T cell receptor (beta chain) was profiled in a study of CD8 T cells in Susac syndrome. The CDR3 length is 17 residues. CDR1 LGHNA and CDR2 YNFKEQ come from the germline V gene. Deletions cut 0 bases from V and 0 bases from J, with 13 bases between. A word on this clonotype: Its matching antigen is unknown.

The study sequenced TCR beta in blood CD8+ and CD4+ T cells. Negative isolation was used for CD8+ and CD4+ T cells and FACS enrichment for TEMRA cells. Points from the study as a whole: As acknowledged by the study, its TCR sequencing and HLA analysis included a relatively small number of individuals.

RNA amounts of about 0.5 to 1 ug underwent reverse transcription with random hexamers. The authors amplified TCR beta CDR3 across 54 Vbeta and 13 Jbeta using immunoSEQ multiplex PCR. TCRdb re-called the immunoSEQ multiplex PCR reads through MiXCR, storing one row per CDR3 protein. This table holds approximately 300,000 distinct CDR3 sequences, 65% to 90% found once. This receptor was identified in a human donor with multiple sclerosis. The sample taken for sequencing was CD8+ T cells from PBMCs. The J gene is TRBJ2-3, the V gene TRBV4-2; no clear D gene. Written as DNA, the CDR3 is TGTGCCAGCAGCCAAGAGCTGTCGGCATGGAGCACAGATACGCAGTATTTT. Protein sequence: CASSQELSAWSTDTQYF.